This TCR beta chain came from a study of regulatory T cells in long-lasting Graves disease. As to time point: newly diagnosed GD, antithyroid drugs for less than 3 months. Scientists built the TCR library using RNA that was extracted from PBMCs. The germline gives CDR1 MDHEN, CDR2 SYDVKM. The CDR3 loop spans 18 amino acids. Trimming removed 1 base from V and 3 bases from J; junction bases left unmatched: 15. Whole-study findings and limits: Newly diagnosed disease favored TRBV20-1 and TRBJ2-1 over persistent disease.

Both iRepertoire HTBI primers and Arm-PCR of CDR3 regions were used to build the TCR beta libraries. TCRdb analysed the multiplex PCR reads with MiXCR anew, one entry per CDR3 protein. The table lists about 350,000 distinct CDR3 sequences, 15% to 20% of them singletons. There are many counts of this clonotype. The antigen is not known. These same records also appear under a second study, on T cells in Graves' hyperthyroidism and ophthalmopathy.

The material was peripheral blood mononuclear cells (PBMCs), obtained at new diagnosis, from a patient treated with antithyroid drugs. The J gene is TRBJ2-7, the V gene TRBV28; 7 bases are a match to TRBD1. This TCR came from a woman aged 18-35 years with Graves disease. The CDR3 coding sequence is TGTGCCAGCAGTTTATATCTCGCGGTCGAGGGGGCAAACTACGAGCAGTACTTC. It yields the protein CASSLYLAVEGANYEQYF.